Listed below are T cell receptor beta chains from one sample, sequenced in a study of T cells in Graves' hyperthyroidism and ophthalmopathy. TCRdb reanalysed the multiplex PCR reads using MiXCR and keeps one entry per CDR3 protein. The data hold some 570,000 distinct CDR3 sequences, with 17% observed a single time. The material sequenced was blood. The origin of the receptors is a woman between 18 and 30 years old with Graves' ophthalmopathy. Each CDR3 is given with its conserved first and last residue. A D gene is named only where the DNA matches it firmly. Some rows mark clone size as missing; the rest say once, few, many or name a class of expanded clone.

V gene	D gene	J gene	clone size	CDR3 DNA	CDR3 protein
TRBV6-1	TRBD2	TRBJ2-1	few	TGTGCCAGCAGTGTCCTAGCGGACCACAATGAGCAGTTCTTC	CASSVLADHNEQFF
TRBV3-1	TRBD2	TRBJ2-1	many	TGTGCCAGCAGCACCCGGGACTACAGCTACAATGAGCAGTTCTTC	CASSTRDYSYNEQFF
TRBV29-1	.	TRBJ2-7	few	TGCAGCGTTGTCGGGGTGGGCGACCGCTACTCCTACGAGCAGTACTTC	CSVVGVGDRYSYEQYF
TRBV30	.	TRBJ2-3	few	TGTGCCTGGAGTCGTTTCGGGACAGATACGCAGTATTTT	CAWSRFGTDTQYF
TRBV19	.	TRBJ2-5	many	TGTGCCAGTAGGCATAGTACAGGGTACCAAGAGACCCAGTACTTC	CASRHSTGYQETQYF
TRBV29-1	TRBD1	TRBJ1-1	.	TGCAGCGTTGACGGTGGGACAGGGGGCTACGCTTCCTTT	CSVDGGTGGYASF
TRBV28	TRBD2	TRBJ2-1	many	TGTGCCAGCAGACCTAGCGGGAATAAGAATGAGCAGTTCTTC	CASRPSGNKNEQFF
TRBV12-3/TRBV12-4	TRBD1	TRBJ1-1	many	TGTGCCAGCAGTCCGGGACAGGGCACAACTGAAGCTTTCTTT	CASSPGQGTTEAFF
TRBV28	.	TRBJ2-3	many	TGTGCCAGCACCGTCCGAGATACGCAGTATTTT	CASTVRDTQYF
TRBV29-1	.	TRBJ2-5	many	TGCAGCGTTGATGGGTACCAAGAGACCCAGTACTTC	CSVDGYQETQYF
TRBV5-1	TRBD1	TRBJ1-1	.	TGCGCCAGCTGCCCCAGGGGGCTGAACACTGAAGCTTTCTTT	CASCPRGLNTEAFF
TRBV6-1	.	TRBJ2-1	few	TGTGCCAGCAGTGATATCCGGGAGATCAATGAGCAGTTCTTC	CASSDIREINEQFF